This T cell receptor (beta chain) was identified during a study of vaccination and CD4 T cells after COVID-19. Study-level information: Samples after vaccination came a median approximately 70 days past dose two, ranging 14 to 241.

This sample's treatment: approximately 11-day PBMC culture with coronavirus spike peptide pools or control peptides (ViraFEST assay). Fresh medium (containing IL-2) replaced half the medium on days 3 and 7. The Oncomine TCR Beta short-read assay sequenced DNA from cultured CD4+ T cells. MiXCR was run by TCRdb on the PCR reads, yielding one entry per CDR3 protein. Altogether approximately 12,000 distinct CDR3 sequences are present, around 21% being singletons, with the ten largest covering roughly 13%. Concerning this clonotype: What it recognizes is unknown.

The clonotype comes from a human donor who received a COVID-19 vaccine. This sample comprised CD4+ T cells from blood, cultured in vitro, obtained before SARS-CoV-2 vaccination.

In nucleotides, the CDR3 is TGCGCCAGCAACCGACGCCCTAGCGGGGGGGCGGATGAGCAGTTCTTC. This codes for CASNRRPSGGADEQFF. The chain carries TRBV5-1 and TRBJ2-1; 12 positions match TRBD2. This CDR3 spans 16 amino acids. With V trimmed by 6 bases and J by 8 bases, 12 bases remained unmatched. Germline V gives CDR1 SGHRS, CDR2 YFSETQ.